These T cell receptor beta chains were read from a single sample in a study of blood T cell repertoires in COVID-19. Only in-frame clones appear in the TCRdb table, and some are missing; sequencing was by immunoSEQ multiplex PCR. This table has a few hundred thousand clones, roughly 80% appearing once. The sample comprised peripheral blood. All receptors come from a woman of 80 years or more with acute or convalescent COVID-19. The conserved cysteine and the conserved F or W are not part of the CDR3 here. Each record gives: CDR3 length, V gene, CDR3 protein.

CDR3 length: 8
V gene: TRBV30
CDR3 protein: AWSEQGLT

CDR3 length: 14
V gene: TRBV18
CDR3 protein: ASSPPSPQGNTEAF

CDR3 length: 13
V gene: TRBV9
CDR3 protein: ASSAASGSTDTQY

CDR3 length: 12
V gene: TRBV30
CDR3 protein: AWSVTTARKPQH

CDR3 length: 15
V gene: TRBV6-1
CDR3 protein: ASSDFDPGTGHEKLF

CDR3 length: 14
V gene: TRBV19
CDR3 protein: ASSIRAAGGTGELF

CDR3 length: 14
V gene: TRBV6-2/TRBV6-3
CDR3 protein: ASSYSRTVENNEQF

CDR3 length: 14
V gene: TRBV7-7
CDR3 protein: ASSSGTGGNTGELF

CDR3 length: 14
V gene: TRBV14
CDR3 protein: ASSSSQAFVKNIQY

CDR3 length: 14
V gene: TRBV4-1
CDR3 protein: ASSQEAAATGNTIY

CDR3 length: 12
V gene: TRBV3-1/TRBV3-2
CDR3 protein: ASSHLAAKETQY

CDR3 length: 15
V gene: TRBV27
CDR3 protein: ASSLGKGVSGANVLT

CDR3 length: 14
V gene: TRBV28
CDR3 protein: ASNDQGNSNTGELF

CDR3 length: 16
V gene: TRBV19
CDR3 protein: ASRRGTGGRAGANVLT

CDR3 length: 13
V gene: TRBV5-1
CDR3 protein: ASSLSAGQAYEQY

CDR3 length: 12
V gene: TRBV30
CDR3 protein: AWSVQGGDSPLH

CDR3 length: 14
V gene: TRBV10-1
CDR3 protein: ASSLNRQANTGELF

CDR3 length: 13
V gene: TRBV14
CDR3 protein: ASSQTSGYTDTQY

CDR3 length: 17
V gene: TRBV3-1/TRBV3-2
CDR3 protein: ASSQRGLAGGQYQETQY

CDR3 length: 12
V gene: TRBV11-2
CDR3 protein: ASSLDPSSYEQY

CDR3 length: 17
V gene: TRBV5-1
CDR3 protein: ASSLVGSGDLSSYNEQF

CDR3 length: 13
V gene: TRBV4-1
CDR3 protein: ASSQDTGGNTEAF

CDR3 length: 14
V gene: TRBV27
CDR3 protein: ASSLLSSQGAYGYT

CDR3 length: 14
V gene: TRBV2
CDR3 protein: ASSPWTGARDYGYT